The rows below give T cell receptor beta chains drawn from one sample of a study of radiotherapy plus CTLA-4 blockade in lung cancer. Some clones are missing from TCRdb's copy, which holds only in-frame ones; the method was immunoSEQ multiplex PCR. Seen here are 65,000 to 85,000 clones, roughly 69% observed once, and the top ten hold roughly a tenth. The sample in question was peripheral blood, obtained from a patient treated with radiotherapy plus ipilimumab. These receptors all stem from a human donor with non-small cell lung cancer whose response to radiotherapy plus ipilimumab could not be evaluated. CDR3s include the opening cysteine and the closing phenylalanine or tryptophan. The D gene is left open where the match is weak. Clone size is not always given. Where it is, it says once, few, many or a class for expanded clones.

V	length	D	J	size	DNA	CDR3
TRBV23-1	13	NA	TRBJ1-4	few	TGCGCCAGCAGTCAATCGAGTAATGAAAAACTGTTTTTT	CASSQSSNEKLFF
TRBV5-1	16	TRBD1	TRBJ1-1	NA	TGCGCCAGCAGCCAATCGACAGGGTCGGCGAACACTGAAGCTTTCTTT	CASSQSTGSANTEAFF
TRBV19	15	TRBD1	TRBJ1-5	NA	TGTGCCAGTAGACGTGGACAGGGGGCGAATCAGCCCCAGCATTTT	CASRRGQGANQPQHF
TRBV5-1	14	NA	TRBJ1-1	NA	TGCGCCAGCAGCTTGGGGGGGGACTACTCTTACGCTTTCTTT	CASSLGGDYSYAFF
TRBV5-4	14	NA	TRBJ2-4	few	TGTGCCAGCAGCGCGGGGTTCTCCAAAAACATTCAGTACTTC	CASSAGFSKNIQYF
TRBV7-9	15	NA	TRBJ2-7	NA	TGTGCCAGCAGCTTAGGAGGGAGGCATACCTACGAGCAGTACTTC	CASSLGGRHTYEQYF
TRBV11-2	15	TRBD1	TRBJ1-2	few	TGTGCCAGCAGCTTATTGGGACAGGCGCGGGGAGGCTACACCTTC	CASSLLGQARGGYTF
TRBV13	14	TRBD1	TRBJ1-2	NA	TGTGCCAGCAGCCCCGGACAGGGGGCCTCGGGCTACACCTTC	CASSPGQGASGYTF
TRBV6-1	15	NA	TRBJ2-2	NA	TGTGCCAGCACTTTCGGGACATTTTTTCCCGGGGAGCTGTTTTTT	CASTFGTFFPGELFF
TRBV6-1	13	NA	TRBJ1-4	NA	TGTGCCAGCACACGTCAAGTGAGGGAAAAACTGTTTTTT	CASTRQVREKLFF
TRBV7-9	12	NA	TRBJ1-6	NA	TGTGCCAGCGGGGAGGAGAGTTCACCCCTCCACTTT	CASGEESSPLHF
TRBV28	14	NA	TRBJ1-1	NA	TGTGCCAGCAGTTTAAAAACAGGGTACACTGAAGCTTTCTTT	CASSLKTGYTEAFF
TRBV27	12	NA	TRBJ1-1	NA	TGTGCCACCGGGGGTCGGCGCACTGAAGCTTTCTTT	CATGGRRTEAFF
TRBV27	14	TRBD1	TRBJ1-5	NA	TGTGCCAGCAGACTCACAGGGGCAGGTCAGCCCCAGCATTTT	CASRLTGAGQPQHF
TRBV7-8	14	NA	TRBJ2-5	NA	TGTGCCAGCAGGCAGGGGAGGGGCGCAGAGACCCAGTACTTC	CASRQGRGAETQYF
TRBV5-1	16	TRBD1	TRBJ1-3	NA	TGCGCCAGCAGCGCAGGACAGGGGGCGGTTGGAAACACCATATATTTT	CASSAGQGAVGNTIYF
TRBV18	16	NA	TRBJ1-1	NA	TGTGCCAGCTCACCACGGGACAACTCCATGAACACTGAAGCTTTCTTT	CASSPRDNSMNTEAFF
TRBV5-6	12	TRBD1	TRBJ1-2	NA	TGTGCCAGCAGCCTACAGGGGTATGGCTACACCTTC	CASSLQGYGYTF
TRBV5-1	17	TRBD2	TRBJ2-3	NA	TGCGCCAGCAGCTTAGGACGTCCGGCGGGGGGGTATGGCGCGCAGTATTTT	CASSLGRPAGGYGAQYF
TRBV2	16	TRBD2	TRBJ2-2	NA	TGTGCCAGCATCTCGGGGCTAGCGGGTCTCACCGGGGAGCTGTTTTTT	CASISGLAGLTGELFF
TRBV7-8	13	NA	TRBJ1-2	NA	TGTGCCAGCAGCAACTGGGACACGGTTGGCTACACCTTC	CASSNWDTVGYTF
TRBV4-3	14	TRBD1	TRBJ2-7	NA	TGCGCCAGCAGCCAAGAGGGGACAGGGGGTGAGCAGTACTTC	CASSQEGTGGEQYF
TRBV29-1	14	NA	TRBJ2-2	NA	TGCAGCGTTGAAGAACAGGGTGGCGCCGGGGAGCTGTTTTTT	CSVEEQGGAGELFF
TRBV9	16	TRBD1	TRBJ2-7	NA	TGTGCCAGCAGCGTAGAAGCGGGACAGGGCTCCTACGAGCAGTACTTC	CASSVEAGQGSYEQYF
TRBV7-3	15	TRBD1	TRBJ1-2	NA	TGTGCCAGCAGCTTAACCGGACAGGGTGGCCATGGCTACACCTTC	CASSLTGQGGHGYTF
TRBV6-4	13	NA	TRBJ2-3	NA	TGTGCCAGCAGTAGGGGGAGCACAGATACGCAGTATTTT	CASSRGSTDTQYF
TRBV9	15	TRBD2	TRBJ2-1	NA	TGTGCCAGCAGCGTAGCTTGGACTAGCGGCAATGAGCAGTTCTTC	CASSVAWTSGNEQFF
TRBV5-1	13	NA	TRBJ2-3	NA	TGCGCCAGCAGCTACAGCAGGTCAGATACGCAGTATTTT	CASSYSRSDTQYF
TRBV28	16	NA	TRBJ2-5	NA	TGTGCCAGCAGCCCGACAGAGAACCGATACCAAGAGACCCAGTACTTC	CASSPTENRYQETQYF
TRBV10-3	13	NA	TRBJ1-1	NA	TGTGCCATCAGGGACACTGAGTGGGATGAAGCTTTCTTT	CAIRDTEWDEAFF
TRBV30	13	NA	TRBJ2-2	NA	TGTGCCTGGACAACAGGGAGCACCGGGGAGCTGTTTTTT	CAWTTGSTGELFF
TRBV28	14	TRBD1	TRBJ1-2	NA	TGTGCCAGCAGCACCACAGGGGGCGACTATGGCTACACCTTC	CASSTTGGDYGYTF
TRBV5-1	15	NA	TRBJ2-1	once	TGCGCCAGCAGCCTAACAGTATCCTCCTACAATGAGCAGTTCTTC	CASSLTVSSYNEQFF
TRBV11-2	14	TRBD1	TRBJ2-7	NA	TGTGCCAGCAGCTCCGGACAGGGGAACTACGAGCAGTACTTC	CASSSGQGNYEQYF
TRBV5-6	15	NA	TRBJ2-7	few	TGTGCCAGCAGTTCGGACTTCTTTAGCTCCTACGAGCAGTACTTC	CASSSDFFSSYEQYF
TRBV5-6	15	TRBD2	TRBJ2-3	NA	TGTGCCAGCAGCCACAGCGGGGGGGCTTCAGATACGCAGTATTTT	CASSHSGGASDTQYF
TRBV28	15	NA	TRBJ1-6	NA	TGTGCCAGCAGTTTACTCAGGGGCCGAAATTCACCCCTCCACTTT	CASSLLRGRNSPLHF
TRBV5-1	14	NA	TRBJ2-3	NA	TGCGCCAGCAGCTTGGGGCAGAGCACAGATACGCAGTATTTT	CASSLGQSTDTQYF
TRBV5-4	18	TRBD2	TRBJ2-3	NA	TGTGCCAGCAGCTCTCCTTGGGGGCGGGGGGGCAGCACAGATACGCAGTATTTT	CASSSPWGRGGSTDTQYF
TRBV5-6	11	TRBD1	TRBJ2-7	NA	TGTGCCAGCAGCCTCGGGACAGTCGTATACTTC	CASSLGTVVYF